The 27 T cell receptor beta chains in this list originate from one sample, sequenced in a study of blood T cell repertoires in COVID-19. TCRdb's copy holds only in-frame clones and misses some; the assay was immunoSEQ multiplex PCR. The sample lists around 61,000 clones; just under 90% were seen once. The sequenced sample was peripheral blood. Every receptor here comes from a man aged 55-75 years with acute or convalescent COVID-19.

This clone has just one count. Here the CDR3 DNA reads TGTGCCAGTAGTATAGATCCCTGGACAGGGAGCAATCAGCCCCAGCATTTT. It codes for CASSIDPWTGSNQPQHF. This sequence joins TRBV19 and TRBJ1-5, with 8 nucleotides matching TRBD1. The CDR3 is 17 amino acids. Germline CDR1 is LNHDA and CDR2 is SQIVND (reference sequence). J gave up 1 base and V 0 bases, and 5 bases lay outside the gene matches.

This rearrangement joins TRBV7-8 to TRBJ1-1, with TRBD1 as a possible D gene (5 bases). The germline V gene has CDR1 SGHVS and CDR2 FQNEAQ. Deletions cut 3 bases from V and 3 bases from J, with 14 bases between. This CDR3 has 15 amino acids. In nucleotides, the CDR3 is TGTGCCAGCAGCTTTTTAGTCAGGGCGGACACTGAAGCTTTCTTT. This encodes CASSFLVRADTEAFF. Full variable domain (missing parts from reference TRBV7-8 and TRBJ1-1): GAGVSQSPRYKVAKRGQDVALRCDPISGHVSLFWYQQALGQGPEFLTYFQNEAQLDKSGLPSDRFFAERPEGSVSTLKIQRTQQEDSAVYLCASSFLVRADTEAFFGQGTRLTVV.

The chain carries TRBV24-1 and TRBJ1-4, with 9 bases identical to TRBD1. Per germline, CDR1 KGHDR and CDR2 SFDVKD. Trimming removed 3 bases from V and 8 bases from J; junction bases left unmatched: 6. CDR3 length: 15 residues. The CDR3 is CATSDSEQGAEKLFF. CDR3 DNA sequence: TGTGCCACCAGTGATAGTGAACAGGGGGCCGAAAAACTGTTTTTT.

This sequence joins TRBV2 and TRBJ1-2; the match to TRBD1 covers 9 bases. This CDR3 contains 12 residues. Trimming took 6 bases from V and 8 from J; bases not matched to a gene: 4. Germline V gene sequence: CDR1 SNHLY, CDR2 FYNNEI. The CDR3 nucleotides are TGTGCCAGCAGGGGGGACAGGGCAGGCTACACCTTC. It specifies CASRGDRAGYTF.

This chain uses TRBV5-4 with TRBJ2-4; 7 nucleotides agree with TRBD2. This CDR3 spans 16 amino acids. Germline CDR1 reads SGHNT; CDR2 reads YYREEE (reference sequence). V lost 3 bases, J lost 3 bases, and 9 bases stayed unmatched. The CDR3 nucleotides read TGTGCCAGCAGCTCGACTAACCGGGACTACAAAAACATTCAGTACTTC. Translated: CASSSTNRDYKNIQYF.

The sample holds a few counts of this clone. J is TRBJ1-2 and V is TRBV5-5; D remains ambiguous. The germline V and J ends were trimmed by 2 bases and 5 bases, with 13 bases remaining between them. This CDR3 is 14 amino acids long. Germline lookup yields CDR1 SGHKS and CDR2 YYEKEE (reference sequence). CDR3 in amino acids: CASSFGESGYGYTF. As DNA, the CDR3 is TGTGCCAGCAGCTTCGGGGAATCGGGGTATGGCTACACCTTC.

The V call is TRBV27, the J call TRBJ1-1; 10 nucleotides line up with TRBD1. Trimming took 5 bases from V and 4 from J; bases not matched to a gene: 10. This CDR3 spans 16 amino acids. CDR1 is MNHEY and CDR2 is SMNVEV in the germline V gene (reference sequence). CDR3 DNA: TGTGCCAGCAGTAGGGACAGGGGAGCCCTGAGCACTGAAGCTTTCTTT. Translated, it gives CASSRDRGALSTEAFF.

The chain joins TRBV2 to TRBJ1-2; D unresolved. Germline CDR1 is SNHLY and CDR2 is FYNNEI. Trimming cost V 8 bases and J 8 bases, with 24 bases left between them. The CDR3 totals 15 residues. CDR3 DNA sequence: TGTGCCAGCCAAGGCTTTCGGGAGGTGGGGTACGGCTACACCTTC. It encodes CASQGFREVGYGYTF.

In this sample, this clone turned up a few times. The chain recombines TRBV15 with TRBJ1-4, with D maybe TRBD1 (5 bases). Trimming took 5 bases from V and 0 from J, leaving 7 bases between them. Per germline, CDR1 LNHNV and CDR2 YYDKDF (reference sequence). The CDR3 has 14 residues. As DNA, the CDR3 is TGTGCCACCAGCCCGGGGGCAACTAATGAAAAACTGTTTTTT. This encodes CATSPGATNEKLFF.

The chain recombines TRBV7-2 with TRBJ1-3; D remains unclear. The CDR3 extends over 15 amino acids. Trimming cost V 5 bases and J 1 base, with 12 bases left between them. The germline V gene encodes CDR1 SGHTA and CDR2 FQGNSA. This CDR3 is CASSILPGSGNTIYF. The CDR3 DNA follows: TGTGCCAGCAGCATCCTGCCGGGATCTGGAAACACCATATATTTT.

CDR3 nucleotide sequence: TGTGCCAGCAGCGTAGTGGGCAGCCGCACAGATACGCAGTATTTT. Translation: CASSVVGSRTDTQYF. The V and J genes are TRBV9 and TRBJ2-3; D is ambiguous. This CDR3 has 15 amino acids. CDR1 is SGDLS and CDR2 is YYNGEE in the germline V gene. V was trimmed by 0 bases and J by 1 base, leaving 9 bases between them.

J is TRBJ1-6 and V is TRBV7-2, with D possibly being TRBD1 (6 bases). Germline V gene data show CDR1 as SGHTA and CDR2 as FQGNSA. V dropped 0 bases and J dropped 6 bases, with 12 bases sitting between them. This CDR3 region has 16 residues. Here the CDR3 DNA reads TGTGCCAGCAGCTTAGCGGGGACAAGCCCTAATTCACCCCTCCACTTT. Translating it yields CASSLAGTSPNSPLHF.

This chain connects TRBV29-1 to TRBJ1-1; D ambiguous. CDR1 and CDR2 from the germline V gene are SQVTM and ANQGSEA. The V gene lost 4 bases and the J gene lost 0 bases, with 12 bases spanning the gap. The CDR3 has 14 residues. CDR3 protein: CSVVKSVMNTEAFF. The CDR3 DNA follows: TGCAGCGTTGTAAAGTCAGTTATGAACACTGAAGCTTTCTTT.

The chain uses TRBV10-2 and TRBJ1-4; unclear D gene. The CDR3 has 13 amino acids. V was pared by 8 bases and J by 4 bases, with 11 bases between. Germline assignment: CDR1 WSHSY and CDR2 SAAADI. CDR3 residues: CASHEGRNEKLFF. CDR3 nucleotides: TGCGCCAGCCATGAGGGCCGTAATGAAAAACTGTTTTTT.

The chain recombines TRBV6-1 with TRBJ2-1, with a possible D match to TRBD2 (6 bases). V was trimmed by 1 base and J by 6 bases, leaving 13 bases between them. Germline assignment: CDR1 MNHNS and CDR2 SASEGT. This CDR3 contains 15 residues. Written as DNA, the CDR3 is TGTGCCAGCAGTGAAGGGGTACGGGGGACCAATGAGCAGTTCTTC. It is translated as CASSEGVRGTNEQFF.

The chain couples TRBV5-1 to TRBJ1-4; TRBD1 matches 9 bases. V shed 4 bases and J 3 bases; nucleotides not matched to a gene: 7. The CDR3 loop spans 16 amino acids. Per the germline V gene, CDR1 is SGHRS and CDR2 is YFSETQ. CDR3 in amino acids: CASSATGGSSNEKLFF. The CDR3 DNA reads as TGCGCCAGCAGCGCGACAGGGGGTAGTTCTAATGAAAAACTGTTTTTT.

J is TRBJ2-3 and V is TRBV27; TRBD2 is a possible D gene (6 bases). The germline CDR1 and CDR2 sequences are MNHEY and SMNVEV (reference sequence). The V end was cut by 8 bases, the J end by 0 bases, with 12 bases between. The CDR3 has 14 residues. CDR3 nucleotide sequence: TGTGCCAGCGCAACAACTAGCAGCACAGATACGCAGTATTTT. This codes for CASATTSSTDTQYF.

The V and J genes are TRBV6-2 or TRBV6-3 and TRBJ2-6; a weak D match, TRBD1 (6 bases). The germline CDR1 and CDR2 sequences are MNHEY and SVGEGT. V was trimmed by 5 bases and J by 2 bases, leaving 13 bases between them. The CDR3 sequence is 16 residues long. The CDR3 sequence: CASSRNTGPGANVLTF. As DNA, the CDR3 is TGTGCCAGCAGTCGGAATACAGGGCCTGGGGCCAACGTCCTGACTTTC.

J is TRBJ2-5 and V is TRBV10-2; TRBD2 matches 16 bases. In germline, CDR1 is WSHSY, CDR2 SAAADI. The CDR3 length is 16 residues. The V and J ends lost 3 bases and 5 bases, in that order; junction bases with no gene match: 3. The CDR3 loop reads CASSDRGLAGGETQYF. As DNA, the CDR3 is TGCGCCAGCAGTGACAGGGGACTAGCGGGGGGGGAGACCCAGTACTTC.

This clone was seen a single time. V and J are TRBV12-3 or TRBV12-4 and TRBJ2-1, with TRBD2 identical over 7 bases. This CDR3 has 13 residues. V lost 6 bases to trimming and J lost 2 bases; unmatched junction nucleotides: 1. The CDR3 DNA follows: TGTGCCAGCAGCGGGACTACCTACAATGAGCAGTTCTTC. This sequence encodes CASSGTTYNEQFF.

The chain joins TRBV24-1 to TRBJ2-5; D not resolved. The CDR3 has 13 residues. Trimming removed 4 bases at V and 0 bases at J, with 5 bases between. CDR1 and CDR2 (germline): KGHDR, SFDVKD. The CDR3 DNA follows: TGTGCCACCAGTGACAGAAACCAAGAGACCCAGTACTTC. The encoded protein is CATSDRNQETQYF.

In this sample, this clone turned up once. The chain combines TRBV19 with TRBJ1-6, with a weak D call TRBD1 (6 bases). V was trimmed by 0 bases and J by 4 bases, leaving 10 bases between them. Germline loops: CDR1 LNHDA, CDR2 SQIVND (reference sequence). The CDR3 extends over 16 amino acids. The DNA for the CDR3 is TGTGCCAGTAGTATAGACAGGGGATATTATAATTCACCCCTCCACTTT. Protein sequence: CASSIDRGYYNSPLHF.

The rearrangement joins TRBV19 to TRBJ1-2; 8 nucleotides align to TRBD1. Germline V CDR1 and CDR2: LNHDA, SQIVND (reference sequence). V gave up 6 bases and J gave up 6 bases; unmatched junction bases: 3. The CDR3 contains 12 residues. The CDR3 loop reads CASRGTGNGYTF. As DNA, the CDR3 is TGTGCCAGTAGGGGGACAGGCAATGGCTACACCTTC.

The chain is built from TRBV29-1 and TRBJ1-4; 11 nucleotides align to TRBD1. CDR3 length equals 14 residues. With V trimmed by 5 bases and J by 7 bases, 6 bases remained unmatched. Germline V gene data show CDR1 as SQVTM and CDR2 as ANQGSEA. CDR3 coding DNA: TGCAGCGTTAAGTCCGGGACAGGGGGTGAAAAACTGTTTTTT. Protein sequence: CSVKSGTGGEKLFF.

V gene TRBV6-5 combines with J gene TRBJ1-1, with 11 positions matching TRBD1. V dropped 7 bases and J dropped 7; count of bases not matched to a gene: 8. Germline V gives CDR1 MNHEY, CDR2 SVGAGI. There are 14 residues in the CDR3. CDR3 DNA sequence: TGTGCCAGCACCGGACAGGGGGCGAGGGTTGAAGCTTTCTTT. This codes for CASTGQGARVEAFF.

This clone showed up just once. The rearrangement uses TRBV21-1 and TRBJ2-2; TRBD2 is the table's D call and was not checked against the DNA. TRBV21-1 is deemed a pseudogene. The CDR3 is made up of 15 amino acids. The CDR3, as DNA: TGTGCCAGCAGCAAAGCTGTATGGAACACCGGGGAGCTGTTTTTT. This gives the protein CASSKAVWNTGELFF.

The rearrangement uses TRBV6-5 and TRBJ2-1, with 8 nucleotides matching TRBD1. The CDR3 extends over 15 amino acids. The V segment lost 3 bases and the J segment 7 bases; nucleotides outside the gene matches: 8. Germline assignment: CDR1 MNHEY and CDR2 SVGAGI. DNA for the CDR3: TGTGCCAGCAGTTATCGACAGGGGCTTAGAAATGAGCAGTTCTTC. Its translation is CASSYRQGLRNEQFF.